What follows are 8 T cell receptor beta chains derived from one specimen sequenced in a study of T cell changes during pregnancy in multiple sclerosis. The assay was immunoSEQ multiplex PCR, and TCRdb's table has in-frame clones only and misses some. This sample has some 80,000 clones, with about 95% found just once. This specimen was peripheral blood, taken in the second trimester of pregnancy. These receptors were obtained from a female donor with multiple sclerosis, enrolled in a pregnancy study.

In this sample, this clone turned up a few times. The gene calls are TRBV5-1 and TRBJ2-3; D perhaps matches TRBD2 (6 bases). The germline V gene has CDR1 SGHRS and CDR2 YFSETQ. Trimming took off 2 bases at V and 1 base at J, with 11 bases between the two ends. The CDR3 runs to 15 residues. The CDR3 is CASSLRGMGTDTQYF. The CDR3 bases are TGCGCCAGCAGCTTACGGGGGATGGGCACAGATACGCAGTATTTT.

CDR3 bases: TGTGCCAGCTCGCCGACGGGACTAGCGGGATTCTACGAGCAGTACTTC. This codes for CASSPTGLAGFYEQYF. The gene calls are TRBV18 and TRBJ2-7; TRBD2 aligns across 13 bases. This CDR3 is built from 16 residues. V trimming: 6 bases; J trimming: 3 bases; junction bases outside the gene matches: 8. Germline V gene data show CDR1 as KGHSH and CDR2 as LQKENI.

The rearrangement uses TRBV29-1 and TRBJ1-1; D is perhaps TRBD1 (5 bases). Between the trimmed V and J ends, which lost 4 bases and 3 bases, there was a span of 9 bases. The CDR3 has 12 residues. Germline CDR1 and CDR2: SQVTM and ANQGSEA. CDR3 in amino acids: CSVVRVDTEAFF. CDR3 DNA sequence: TGCAGCGTTGTCAGGGTGGACACTGAAGCTTTCTTT.

The rearrangement joins TRBV2 to TRBJ2-2, with a tentative D call TRBD2 (6 bases). The CDR3 loop spans 16 amino acids. CDR1 and CDR2 from the germline V gene are SNHLY and FYNNEI. V shed 6 bases and J shed 6 bases, with 20 bases lying between them. The CDR3 coding sequence is TGTGCCAGCAGGACGGGGGTAGCCTCGTTCGCCGGGGAGCTGTTTTTT. Amino acids: CASRTGVASFAGELFF.

This chain uses TRBV19 with TRBJ2-3; D is uncertain. The CDR3 is 12 residues long. V was cut by 5 bases and J by 3 bases, with 6 bases left in between. Germline CDR1 LNHDA, CDR2 SQIVND (reference sequence). The DNA of the CDR3 is TGTGCCAGTAGTCAAACTACAGATACGCAGTATTTT. Amino acid sequence: CASSQTTDTQYF.

The chain links TRBV9 to TRBJ1-2; perhaps TRBD1 as D (6 bases). The CDR3 consists of 20 residues. With 0 bases removed from V and 10 bases from J, the gap between germline ends came to 34 bases. The V gene's germline CDR1 is SGDLS and CDR2 YYNGEE. The CDR3: CASSVARSRGGAPFQVDYTF. The CDR3 nucleotides read TGTGCCAGCAGCGTAGCCCGGTCCCGAGGGGGGGCTCCCTTCCAAGTGGACTACACCTTC. Filled out from reference TRBV9 and TRBJ1-2, the complete variable domain reads DSGVTQTPKHLITATGQRVTLRCSPRSGDLSVYWYQQSLDQGLQFLIQYYNGEERAKGNILERFSAQQFPDLHSELNLSSLELGDSALYFCASSVARSRGGAPFQVDYTFGSGTRLTVV.

V gene TRBV5-1 combines with J gene TRBJ2-2, with 14 bases matching TRBD2. The CDR3 covers 16 residues. Germline CDR1 SGHRS, CDR2 YFSETQ. V shed 4 bases, J shed 6 bases, and the junction held 5 bases outside the gene matches. The CDR3 DNA sequence: TGCGCCAGCAGCCACAGACTAGCGGGAGGGCCCGGGGAGCTGTTTTTT. This codes for CASSHRLAGGPGELFF.

The chain uses TRBV28 and TRBJ1-5, with no clear D. Germline lookup yields CDR1 MDHEN and CDR2 SYDVKM. With 7 bases removed from V and 1 base from J, the gap between germline ends came to 11 bases. The CDR3 sequence is 14 residues long. CDR3 nucleotide sequence: TGTGCCAGCACTTTTCACGAGAGCAATCAGCCCCAGCATTTT. Amino acids: CASTFHESNQPQHF.